The clone carrying this TCR beta chain came up once. A much larger clone differs from this one at a single base, so this may be a read error. The source of the sample is a study of low-dose radiotherapy and immunotherapy resistance in tumors. Across the study: With fractions of 0.5 Gy given every 2 weeks, Cohort 1 accumulated a total of 6.5 Gy. The patients were given nivolumab 240 mg every two weeks and ipilimumab 1 mg/kg every six weeks, through an intravenous route. Cyclophosphamide infusions of 200 mg/m2 came every two weeks, one day before radiation-immunotherapy.

Time point defined: after trial treatment. The sample's treatment: LDRT plus nivolumab, ipilimumab, low-dose cyclophosphamide and aspirin (RACIN trial). As their treatment, donors received nivolumab, ipilimumab, aspirin, low-dose cyclophosphamide and low-dose radiotherapy. cDNA synthesis used a TRAV/TRBV-specific primer set for both chains. The TCRs were subjected to amplification over roughly 18 PCR cycles employing a constant-region primer in conjunction with a V-primer adapter. One entry per CDR3 protein results from TCRdb running MiXCR on the reads. This sample has about 97,000 distinct CDR3 sequences, with under 25% found just once. There are 17 residues in the CDR3. Germline V gene data show CDR1 as MNHEY and CDR2 as SMNVEV (reference sequence).

The sample in question was PBMCs, obtained after low-dose radiotherapy plus immunotherapy. The chain has TRBV27 and TRBJ1-2, with TRBD1 matching 7 bases. The sequence was obtained from a male donor with prostate cancer. CDR3: CASSFAGPQGSNYSYTF. As DNA, the CDR3 is TGTGCCAGCAGTTTCGCCGGTCCACAGGGGTCCAACTATAGCTACACCTTC.